This T cell receptor (beta chain) was identified during a study of T cells in Graves' hyperthyroidism and ophthalmopathy. RNA transcripts gave rise to amplified TCR beta CDR3 regions. TCR CDR3 regions were first amplified by RT-PCR with HTBI primers. MiXCR, applied by TCRdb to the multiplex PCR reads, yields one record per CDR3 protein. Among a few hundred thousand distinct CDR3 sequences listed, about 22% were seen once. Specimen: blood. The TCR comes from a woman between 70 and 85 years old with Graves' ophthalmopathy.

As DNA, the CDR3 is TGCGCCAGCAGCTTGGAGTTCTCCTACAATGAGCAGTTCTTC. Protein: CASSLEFSYNEQFF. V and J are TRBV5-1 and TRBJ2-1; D call uncertain. The V end lost 0 bases, the J end lost 0 bases, and 4 bases lay between the germline ends. Germline-derived CDR1 and CDR2 are SGHRS and YFSETQ. The CDR3 has 14 residues.